The T cell receptor beta chain under discussion was sequenced for a study of identifying expanded T cells in peripheral blood. Deletions cut 1 base from V and 6 bases from J, with 10 bases between. The CDR3 is 13 amino acids. Germline V gene lookup returns CDR1 MNHEY and CDR2 SMNVEV (reference sequence). Repertoires were generated with immunoSEQ multiplex PCR, while TCRdb's copy carries only in-frame clones and drops some. The sample includes 70,000 to 95,000 clones, 88% of them seen just once. The sample was blood. V is TRBV27 and J is TRBJ2-7; D ambiguous. This sequence originates from a person between 18 and 69 years old in good health. CDR3 sequence: CASSLLGKGEQYF. CDR3 coding DNA: TGTGCCAGCAGTTTATTAGGGAAGGGCGAGCAGTACTTC.